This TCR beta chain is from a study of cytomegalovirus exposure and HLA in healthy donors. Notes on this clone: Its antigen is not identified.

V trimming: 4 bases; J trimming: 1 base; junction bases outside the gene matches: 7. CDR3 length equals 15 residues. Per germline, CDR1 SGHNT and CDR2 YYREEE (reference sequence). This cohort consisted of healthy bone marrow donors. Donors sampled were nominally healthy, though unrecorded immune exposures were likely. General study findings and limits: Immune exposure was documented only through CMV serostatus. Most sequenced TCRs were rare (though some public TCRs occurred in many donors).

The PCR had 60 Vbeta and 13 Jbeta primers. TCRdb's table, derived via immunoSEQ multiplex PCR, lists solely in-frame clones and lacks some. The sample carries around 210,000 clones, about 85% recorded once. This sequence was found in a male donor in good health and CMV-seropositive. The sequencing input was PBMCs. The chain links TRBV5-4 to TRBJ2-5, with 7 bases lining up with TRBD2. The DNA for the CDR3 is TGTGCCAGCAGCCGGGGGGAGCGGATCCAAGAGACCCAGTACTTC. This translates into CASSRGERIQETQYF.